This T cell receptor beta chain originates from a study of blood T cell repertoires in COVID-19. The wider study: T cells, B-cell-depleted T cells, or PBMCs provided the cDNA or gDNA that served as material.

Produced via immunoSEQ multiplex PCR; TCRdb's table is partial and in-frame only. The sample has around 150,000 clones; 78% are singletons. CDR1 KGHSH and CDR2 LQKENI come from the germline V gene. The CDR3 is made up of 15 amino acids. J lost 1 base, V lost 3 bases, and 3 bases had no gene match. This chain connects TRBV18 to TRBJ1-1, with TRBD1 matching 9 bases. The sequence was obtained from a woman older than 75 with acute or convalescent COVID-19. Sequencing was carried out using peripheral blood. The CDR3 sequence: CASSPLDRGNTEAFF. The CDR3, as DNA: TGTGCCAGCTCACCTCTGGACAGGGGGAACACTGAAGCTTTCTTT.